Below, 23 T cell receptor beta chains from the same sample are listed, as sequenced in a study of blood T cell repertoires in COVID-19. Assay: immunoSEQ multiplex PCR; the TCRdb copy retains only in-frame clones and omits some. The profile shows about 90,000 clones, about 86% of them singletons. The specimen was peripheral blood. The receptors originated from a man older than 75 with active or convalescent COVID-19.

The V gene is TRBV7-9, the J gene TRBJ1-3, with D tentatively TRBD1 (5 bases). The germline V gene has CDR1 SEHNR and CDR2 FQNEAQ (reference sequence). V lost 3 bases and J 7 bases, leaving 13 bases between the germline ends. The CDR3 loop spans 14 amino acids. The CDR3 DNA reads as TGTGCCAGCAGCTTTGAAAGGGAGGGGAACACCATATATTTT. Its translation is CASSFEREGNTIYF.

The V gene is TRBV10-3, the J gene TRBJ1-6; D possibly corresponds to TRBD1 (5 bases). Trimming pared 2 bases from V and 8 bases from J, leaving 16 bases between. CDR1 and CDR2 (germline): ENHRY, SYGVKD. The CDR3 is 16 amino acids. CDR3 nucleotide sequence: TGTGCCATCAGTGAGGGCAGGGAAAGTTTTTATTCACCCCTCCACTTT. This gives the protein CAISEGRESFYSPLHF.

The chain couples TRBV5-1 to TRBJ2-1; a weak D match, TRBD2 (6 bases). Germline loops: CDR1 SGHRS, CDR2 YFSETQ. CDR3 size: 11 residues. V lost 7 bases and J 9 bases, leaving 11 bases between the germline ends. In DNA form, the CDR3 reads TGCGCCAGCCTGTCGGGGGTTGAGCAGTTCTTC. Translating gives CASLSGVEQFF.

The V call is TRBV6-5, the J call TRBJ1-1; D might be TRBD1 (5 bases). Germline V lookup: CDR1 MNHEY, CDR2 SVGAGI. V dropped 2 bases and J dropped 3 bases, with 16 bases sitting between them. The length of the CDR3 is 16 residues. The CDR3 reads CASSYGRGGWDTEAFF. Written as DNA, the CDR3 is TGTGCCAGCAGTTACGGGAGGGGAGGTTGGGACACTGAAGCTTTCTTT.

This clone occurred once. The J gene is TRBJ1-3, the V gene TRBV7-2; D not resolved. With 3 bases removed from V and 1 base from J, the gap between germline ends came to 10 bases. There are 15 residues in the CDR3. Germline-derived CDR1 and CDR2 are SGHTA and FQGNSA. This CDR3 is CASSFTGSSGNTIYF. The CDR3, as DNA: TGTGCCAGCAGCTTTACGGGTTCTTCTGGAAACACCATATATTTT. Based on the CDR3 plus reference TRBV7-2 and TRBJ1-3, the full variable domain is GAGVSQSPSNKVTEKGKDVELRCDPISGHTALYWYRQSLGQGLEFLIYFQGNSAPDKSGLPSDRFSAERTGGSVSTLTIQRTQQEDSAVYLCASSFTGSSGNTIYFGEGSWLTVV.

This chain links TRBV7-2 with TRBJ1-1; 7 nucleotides align to TRBD1. Germline V gene lookup returns CDR1 SGHTA and CDR2 FQGNSA. There are 15 residues in the CDR3. V lost 4 bases, J lost 4 bases, and 9 bases stayed unmatched. CDR3 sequence (DNA): TGTGCCAGCAGCTCCAACTCAGGGGGAGCCACTGAAGCTTTCTTT. It specifies CASSSNSGGATEAFF.

This chain links TRBV28 with TRBJ2-3, with 10 bases that match TRBD1. The V gene end was trimmed by 6 bases and the J gene end by 5 bases; junction bases not matched to a gene: 5. CDR1 is MDHEN and CDR2 is SYDVKM in the germline V gene. The CDR3 is made up of 14 amino acids. CDR3 loop: CASRGGQGIDTQYF. As DNA, the CDR3 is TGTGCCAGCAGGGGGGGACAGGGGATAGATACGCAGTATTTT.

This chain links TRBV2 with TRBJ2-7, with D perhaps matching TRBD2 (6 bases). CDR1 and CDR2 from the germline V gene are SNHLY and FYNNEI. Trimming took 3 bases from V and 4 from J, leaving 16 bases between them. The length of the CDR3 is 15 residues. The CDR3 is CASSEELAVAYEQYF. The CDR3 nucleotides are TGTGCCAGCAGTGAGGAATTAGCGGTCGCGTACGAGCAGTACTTC.

V is TRBV19 and J is TRBJ2-7; TRBD1 matches at 8 bases. CDR3 length: 14 residues. Germline trimming cut 3 bases from V and 4 bases from J; bases unmatched to any gene: 5. Germline CDR1 reads LNHDA; CDR2 reads SQIVND (reference sequence). The CDR3 region has the DNA TGTGCCAGTAGTATCGACAGGGGAAATTACGAGCAGTACTTC. Its protein product is CASSIDRGNYEQYF.

The genes are TRBV27 and TRBJ2-7; weak D call: TRBD1 (5 bases). The CDR3 loop spans 15 amino acids. The V gene's germline CDR1 is MNHEY and CDR2 SMNVEV (reference sequence). Between the trimmed V and J ends, which lost 6 bases and 2 bases, there was a span of 17 bases. The DNA of the CDR3 is TGTGCCAGCAGCCCCTTGGGGCCGAAGACCTACGAGCAGTACTTC. It codes for CASSPLGPKTYEQYF.

This chain connects TRBV24-1 to TRBJ2-1, with 9 bases identical to TRBD1. Germline V gives CDR1 KGHDR, CDR2 SFDVKD. Trimming cost V 3 bases and J 7 bases; bases outside gene matches: 6. The CDR3 spans 15 residues. CDR3 residues: CATSDPEGTGNEQFF. CDR3 nucleotide sequence: TGTGCCACCAGTGATCCCGAAGGGACAGGGAATGAGCAGTTCTTC.

Of note for this clone: A junction end diverges from the germline sequence, so it may reflect a read error. The chain recombines TRBV6-5 with TRBJ2-7, with 7 bases that match TRBD2. The germline CDR1 and CDR2 sequences are MNHEY and SVGAGI. This CDR3 is built from 13 residues. CDR3 sequence: CAQITSASYEQYF. In nucleotides, the CDR3 is TGCGCACAGATTACTAGCGCCTCCTACGAGCAGTACTTC.

The sample holds a few counts of this clone. V gene TRBV19 combines with J gene TRBJ1-5; D not resolved. Trimming stripped 5 bases from V and 3 bases from J, with 5 bases between. The germline gives CDR1 LNHDA, CDR2 SQIVND (reference sequence). The CDR3 has 12 amino acids. CDR3 sequence (DNA): TGTGCCAGTAGTCCATCCAATCAGCCCCAGCATTTT. Its protein is CASSPSNQPQHF. Supplemented by reference TRBV19 and TRBJ1-5, the full variable domain reads DGGITQSPKYLFRKEGQNVTLSCEQNLNHDAMYWYRQDPGQGLRLIYYSQIVNDFQKGDIAEGYSVSREKKESFPLTVTSAQKNPTAFYLCASSPSNQPQHFGDGTRLSIL.

The chain has TRBV28 and TRBJ2-7, with 10 bases matching TRBD2. The V gene's germline CDR1 is MDHEN and CDR2 SYDVKM. The CDR3 is 20 amino acids. The junction had 19 bases not matched to a gene; V was cut back by 5 bases and J by 0 bases. CDR3 protein: CASSRSKKSGTSVFSYEQYF. The CDR3 DNA reads TGTGCCAGCAGTAGAAGTAAAAAATCCGGGACTAGCGTCTTCTCCTACGAGCAGTACTTC.

The V gene is TRBV7-3, the J gene TRBJ1-5; 12 bases match TRBD1. The CDR3 sequence is 14 residues long. The germline CDR1 and CDR2 sequences are SGHTA and FQGTGA. The CDR3 is CMGQGAYSNQPQHF. CDR3 sequence (DNA): TGTATGGGACAGGGGGCATATAGCAATCAGCCCCAGCATTTT.

This clone is deemed medium-sized. The chain has TRBV7-9 and TRBJ1-2; 10 bases line up with TRBD1. There are 15 residues in the CDR3. V shed 5 bases, J shed 4 bases, and the junction held 7 bases outside the gene matches. Germline V gene sequence: CDR1 SEHNR, CDR2 FQNEAQ (reference sequence). Written as DNA, the CDR3 is TGTGCCAGCAGCGCAGACAGGGGGCGAGTCTATGGCTACACCTTC. It encodes CASSADRGRVYGYTF.

This chain links TRBV5-1 with TRBJ2-4; D remains ambiguous. The CDR3 runs to 17 residues. Germline V gives CDR1 SGHRS, CDR2 YFSETQ. The V and J ends lost 3 bases and 5 bases respectively, with 21 bases between them. The CDR3 loop reads CASSSPARDMSENIQYF. The CDR3 DNA follows: TGCGCCAGCAGCTCCCCGGCCCGCGACATGTCCGAAAACATTCAGTACTTC.

The rearrangement uses TRBV3-1 (or the pseudogene TRBV3-2) and TRBJ1-1; D gene unclear. Trimming pared 1 base from V and 6 bases from J, leaving 12 bases between. CDR3 length: 14 amino acids. The germline V gene has CDR1 LGHDT and CDR2 YNNKEL (reference sequence). Here the CDR3 reads CASSQGHLDAEAFF. The CDR3 bases are TGTGCCAGCAGCCAAGGACACTTAGACGCTGAAGCTTTCTTT.

The V and J genes are TRBV3-1 (or the pseudogene TRBV3-2) and TRBJ2-7; TRBD2 aligns across 9 bases. The V gene end was trimmed by 4 bases and the J gene end by 6 bases; junction bases not matched to a gene: 13. In germline, CDR1 is LGHDT, CDR2 YNNKEL (reference sequence). The CDR3 spans 16 residues. CDR3 residues: CASSRGNSGSAGEQYF. CDR3 sequence (DNA): TGTGCCAGCAGCCGAGGGAATAGCGGGAGTGCGGGCGAGCAGTACTTC.

The chain is built from TRBV27 and TRBJ2-1, with D possibly being TRBD2 (6 bases). Trimming pared 5 bases from V and 2 bases from J, leaving 16 bases between. CDR3 length: 16 amino acids. Per the germline V gene, CDR1 is MNHEY and CDR2 is SMNVEV (reference sequence). The CDR3 loop reads CASSRPPPGAYNEQFF. CDR3 in DNA: TGTGCCAGCAGTAGACCCCCCCCGGGAGCCTACAATGAGCAGTTCTTC.

V is TRBV11-2 and J is TRBJ2-3, with TRBD2 matching over 14 bases. Trimming took 6 bases from V and 6 from J; bases not matched to a gene: 14. From germline, CDR1 is SGHAT and CDR2 FQNNGV. The CDR3 is 18 amino acids. The CDR3 DNA reads TGTGCCAGCAGTTTTATCGGGACTAGCGGGAGTAAATACGATACGCAGTATTTT. It is translated as CASSFIGTSGSKYDTQYF.

The rearrangement links TRBV6-6 to TRBJ1-5; 7 positions agree with TRBD1. Unmatched junction bases numbered 1, after V lost 6 bases and J lost 2 bases. The CDR3 is made up of 13 amino acids. From germline, CDR1 is MNHNY and CDR2 SVGAGI (reference sequence). CDR3 loop: CASRGQGNQPQHF. The CDR3 bases are TGTGCCAGCAGAGGACAGGGCAATCAGCCCCAGCATTTT.

The rearrangement joins TRBV7-9 to TRBJ2-1; perhaps TRBD2 as D (6 bases). Trimming removed 6 bases from V and 9 bases from J, with 12 bases in between. The CDR3 extends over 12 amino acids. In germline, CDR1 is SEHNR, CDR2 FQNEAQ (reference sequence). DNA for the CDR3: TGTGCCAGCAGACTAGCCCCCCGTGAGCAGTTCTTC. Its translation is CASRLAPREQFF.